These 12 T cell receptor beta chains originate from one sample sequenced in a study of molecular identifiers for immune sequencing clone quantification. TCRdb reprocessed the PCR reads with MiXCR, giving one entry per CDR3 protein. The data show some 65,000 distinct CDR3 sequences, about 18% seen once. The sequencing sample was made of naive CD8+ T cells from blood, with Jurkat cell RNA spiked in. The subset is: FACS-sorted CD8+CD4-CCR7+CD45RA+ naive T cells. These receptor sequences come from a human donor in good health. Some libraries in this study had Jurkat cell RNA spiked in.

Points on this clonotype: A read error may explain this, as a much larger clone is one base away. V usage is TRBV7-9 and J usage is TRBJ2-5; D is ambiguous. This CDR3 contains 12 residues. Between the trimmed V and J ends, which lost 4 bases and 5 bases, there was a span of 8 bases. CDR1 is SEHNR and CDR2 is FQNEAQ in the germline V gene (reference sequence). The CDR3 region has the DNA TGTGCCAGCAGCTATGTGGGCGAGACCCAGTACTTC. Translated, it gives CASSYVGETQYF.

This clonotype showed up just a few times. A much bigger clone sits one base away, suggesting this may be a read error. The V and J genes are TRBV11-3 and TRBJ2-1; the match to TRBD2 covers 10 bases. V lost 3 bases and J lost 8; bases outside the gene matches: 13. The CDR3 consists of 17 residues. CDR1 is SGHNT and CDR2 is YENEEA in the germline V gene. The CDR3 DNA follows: TGTGCCAGCAGCTTGAAAGGGGGCCCTAGCGGGAGTTATGAGCAGTTCTTC. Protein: CASSLKGGPSGSYEQFF.

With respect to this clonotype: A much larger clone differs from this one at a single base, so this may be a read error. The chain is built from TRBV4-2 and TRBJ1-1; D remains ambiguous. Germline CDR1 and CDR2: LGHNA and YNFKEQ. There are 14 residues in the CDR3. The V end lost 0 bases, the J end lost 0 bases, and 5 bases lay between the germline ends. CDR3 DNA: TGTGCCAGCAGCCAAGAGGGCTTGAACACTGAAGCTTTCTTT. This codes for CASSQEGLNTEAFF.

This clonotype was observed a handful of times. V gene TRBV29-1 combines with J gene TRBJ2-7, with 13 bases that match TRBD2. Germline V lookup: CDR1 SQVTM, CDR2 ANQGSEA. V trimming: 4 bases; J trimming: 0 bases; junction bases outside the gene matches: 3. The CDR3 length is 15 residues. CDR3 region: CSVVWTSGSSYEQYF. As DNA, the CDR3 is TGCAGCGTTGTTTGGACTAGCGGGAGCTCCTACGAGCAGTACTTC.

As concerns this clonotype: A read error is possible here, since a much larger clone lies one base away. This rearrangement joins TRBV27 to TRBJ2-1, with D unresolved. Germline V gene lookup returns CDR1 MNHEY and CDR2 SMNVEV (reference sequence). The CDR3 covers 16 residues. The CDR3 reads CANSLLDSRLYNEQFF. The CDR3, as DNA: TGTGCCAACAGTTTATTAGACTCCCGCCTTTACAATGAGCAGTTCTTC.

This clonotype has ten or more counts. CDR3 loop: CASSYSPLAATDTQYF. The CDR3, as DNA: TGTGCCAGCAGTTACTCCCCACTAGCAGCCACAGATACGCAGTATTTT. The chain couples TRBV6-5 to TRBJ2-3; TRBD2 is a possible D gene (6 bases). Germline V CDR1 and CDR2: MNHEY, SVGAGI. The CDR3 spans 16 residues. Between the trimmed V and J ends, which lost 0 bases and 2 bases, there was a span of 12 bases.

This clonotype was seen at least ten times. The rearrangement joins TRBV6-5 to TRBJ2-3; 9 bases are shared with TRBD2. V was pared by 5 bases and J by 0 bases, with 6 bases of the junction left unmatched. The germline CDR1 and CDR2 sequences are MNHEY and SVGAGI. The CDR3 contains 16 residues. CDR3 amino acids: CASSTGTSLSTDTQYF. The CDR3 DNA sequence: TGTGCCAGCAGTACGGGGACTAGCCTAAGCACAGATACGCAGTATTTT.

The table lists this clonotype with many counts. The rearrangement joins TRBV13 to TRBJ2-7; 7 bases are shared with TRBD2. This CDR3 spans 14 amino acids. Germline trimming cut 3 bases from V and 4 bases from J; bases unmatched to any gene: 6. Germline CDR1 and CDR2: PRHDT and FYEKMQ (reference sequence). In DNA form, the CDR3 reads TGTGCCAGCAGCTTGGGAACTAGCGAGTACGAGCAGTACTTC. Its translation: CASSLGTSEYEQYF.

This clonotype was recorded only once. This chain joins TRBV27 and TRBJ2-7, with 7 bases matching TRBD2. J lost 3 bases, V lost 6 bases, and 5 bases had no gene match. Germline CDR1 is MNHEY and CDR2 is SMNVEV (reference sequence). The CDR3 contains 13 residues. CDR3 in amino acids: CASSSLANYEQYF. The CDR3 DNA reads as TGTGCCAGCAGCTCACTAGCGAACTACGAGCAGTACTTC.

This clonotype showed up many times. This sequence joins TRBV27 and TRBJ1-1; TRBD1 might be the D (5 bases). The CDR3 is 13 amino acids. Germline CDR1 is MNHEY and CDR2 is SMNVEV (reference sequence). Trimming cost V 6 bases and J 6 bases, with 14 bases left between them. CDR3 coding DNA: TGTGCCAGCAGCCTCGACAGTTTGTCTGAAGCTTTCTTT. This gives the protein CASSLDSLSEAFF.

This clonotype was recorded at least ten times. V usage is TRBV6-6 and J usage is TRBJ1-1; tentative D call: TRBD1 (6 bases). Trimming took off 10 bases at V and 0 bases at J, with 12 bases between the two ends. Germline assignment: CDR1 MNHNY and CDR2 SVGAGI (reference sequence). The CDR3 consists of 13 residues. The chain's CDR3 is CAIRWTVNTEAFF. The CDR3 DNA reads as TGTGCCATAAGGTGGACAGTGAACACTGAAGCTTTCTTT.

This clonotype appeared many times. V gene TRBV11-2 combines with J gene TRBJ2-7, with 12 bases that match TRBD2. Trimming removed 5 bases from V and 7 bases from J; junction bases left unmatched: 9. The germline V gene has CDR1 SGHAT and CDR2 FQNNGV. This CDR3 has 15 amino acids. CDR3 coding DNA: TGTGCCAGCAGCGGGCGACTAGCGGGAGTAGGAGAGCAGTACTTC. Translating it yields CASSGRLAGVGEQYF. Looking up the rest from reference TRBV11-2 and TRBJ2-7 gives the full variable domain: EAGVAQSPRYKIIEKRQSVAFWCNPISGHATLYWYQQILGQGPKLLIQFQNNGVVDDSQLPKDRFSAERLKGVDSTLKIQPAKLEDSAVYLCASSGRLAGVGEQYFGPGTRLTVT.